This T cell receptor beta chain came from a study of identical twins. General study results and limits: Among beta out-of-frame sequences, excess sharing between twins appeared weaker. Donors were not followed over many years; analysis was cross-sectional.

It was template switching that added a universal primer site, and there were unique molecular identifiers on the cDNA. MiXCR, applied by TCRdb to the 5' RACE reads, yields one record per CDR3 protein. The sample includes 700,000 or so distinct CDR3 sequences, about 9.4% of them seen just once. A few counts support this clonotype. Its antigen is not known. The CDR3 is 16 amino acids. V was clipped by 0 bases and J by 6 bases; unmatched bases: 9. The germline V gene encodes CDR1 SGHTA and CDR2 FQGTGA. The data were also submitted as part of a second study, on yellow fever vaccine responses in identical twins.

V and J are TRBV7-3 and TRBJ2-3; 7 bases align to TRBD2. The sequence derives from a young woman in good health. Sequenced material: PBMCs. DNA of the CDR3: TGTGCCAGCAGCTTAACGGGGCAAGCGGGGAGGGATACGCAGTATTTT. Protein: CASSLTGQAGRDTQYF.